These 8 T cell receptor beta chains were sequenced from one sample in a study of OX40 agonist ivuxolimab in advanced cancers. Method: immunoSEQ multiplex PCR; TCRdb's copy keeps in-frame clones and lacks some. This sample has roughly 27,000 clones, with approximately 81% found just once. Sequences were derived from CD4+ or CD8+ T cells sorted from blood, sampled in a trial of the OX40 agonist ivuxolimab. The source is an adult with an advanced solid tumor such as melanoma, head and neck, liver or kidney cancer.

The chain links TRBV5-1 to TRBJ2-1, with TRBD1 identical over 7 bases. Germline V gene data show CDR1 as SGHRS and CDR2 as YFSETQ. J gave up 7 bases and V 3 bases, and 4 bases lay outside the gene matches. The CDR3 is 13 amino acids. CDR3 DNA sequence: TGCGCCAGCAGCTCAGGGGGAACAAATGAGCAGTTCTTC. It is translated as CASSSGGTNEQFF.

The gene calls are TRBV7-9 and TRBJ2-6; weak D call: TRBD2 (6 bases). CDR3 length equals 17 residues. The V end was cut by 6 bases, the J end by 0 bases, with 15 bases between. The germline V gene encodes CDR1 SEHNR and CDR2 FQNEAQ (reference sequence). The CDR3 DNA sequence: TGTGCCAGCAGAGAGGCGGGGTCTCTCTCTGGGGCCAACGTCCTGACTTTC. Translated, it gives CASREAGSLSGANVLTF.

A word on this clone: The identical CDR3 is also encoded by other nucleotide sequences in the sample. The chain links TRBV9 to TRBJ2-1; possible D gene TRBD2, 6 bases. Germline V gene lookup returns CDR1 SGDLS and CDR2 YYNGEE. This CDR3 region has 13 residues. Trimming stripped 0 bases from V and 8 bases from J, with 9 bases between. In DNA form, the CDR3 reads TGTGCCAGCAGCGTAGGGGGAGGCGATGAGCAGTTCTTC. It encodes CASSVGGGDEQFF.

The genes are TRBV4-1 and TRBJ1-4, with D unresolved. The CDR3 consists of 17 residues. Between the trimmed V and J ends, which lost 5 bases and 2 bases, there was a span of 18 bases. CDR1 MGHRA and CDR2 YSYEKL come from the germline V gene. The CDR3 loop reads CASSYDRDGGTNEKLFF. In nucleotides, the CDR3 is TGCGCCAGCAGCTATGATAGGGATGGAGGGACTAATGAAAAACTGTTTTTT.

In DNA form, the CDR3 reads TGCGCCAGCAGCCATCCGCAGGGTTACACTGAAGCTTTCTTT. This codes for CASSHPQGYTEAFF. The V call is TRBV4-1, the J call TRBJ1-1, with D possibly being TRBD1 (5 bases). Germline V gene sequence: CDR1 MGHRA, CDR2 YSYEKL. The CDR3 is 14 amino acids. Deletions cut 3 bases from V and 3 bases from J, with 11 bases between.

This chain connects TRBV9 to TRBJ2-1; D gene uncertain. Germline V CDR1 and CDR2: SGDLS, YYNGEE. With 7 bases removed from V and 5 bases from J, the gap between germline ends came to 13 bases. CDR3 size: 13 residues. The CDR3 spells CASGPGRNNEQFF. The CDR3, as DNA: TGTGCCAGCGGACCCGGGCGCAACAATGAGCAGTTCTTC.

The genes are TRBV19 and TRBJ2-5, with 10 bases matching TRBD1. The CDR3 loop spans 15 amino acids. After removal of 6 bases from V and 4 bases from J, the junction contained 8 bases not matched to a gene. In germline, CDR1 is LNHDA, CDR2 SQIVND (reference sequence). The CDR3 sequence: CASSPTGGWGETQYF. The CDR3, as DNA: TGTGCCAGTAGCCCGACAGGGGGCTGGGGAGAGACCCAGTACTTC.

The rearrangement uses TRBV11-3 and TRBJ2-2, with D tentatively TRBD2 (5 bases). The germline CDR1 and CDR2 sequences are SGHNT and YENEEA. This CDR3 has 13 residues. V was cut by 5 bases and J by 3 bases, with 7 bases left in between. CDR3 protein: CASSHGDTGELFF. Written as DNA, the CDR3 is TGTGCCAGCAGCCACGGGGACACCGGGGAGCTGTTTTTT.